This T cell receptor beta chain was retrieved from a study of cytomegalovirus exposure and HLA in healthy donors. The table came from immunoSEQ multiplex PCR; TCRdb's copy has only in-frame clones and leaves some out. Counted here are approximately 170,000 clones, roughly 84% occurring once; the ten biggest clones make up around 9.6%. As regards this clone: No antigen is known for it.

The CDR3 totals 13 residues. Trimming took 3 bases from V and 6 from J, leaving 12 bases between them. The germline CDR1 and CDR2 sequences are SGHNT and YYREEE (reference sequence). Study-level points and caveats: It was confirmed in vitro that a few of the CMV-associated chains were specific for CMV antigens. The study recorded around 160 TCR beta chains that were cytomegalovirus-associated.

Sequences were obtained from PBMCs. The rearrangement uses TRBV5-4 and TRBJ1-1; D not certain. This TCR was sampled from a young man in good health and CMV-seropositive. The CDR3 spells CASSSGVSAEAFF. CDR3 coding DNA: TGTGCCAGCAGCTCCGGGGTGAGCGCTGAAGCTTTCTTT.